What follows describes a single T cell receptor (beta chain). This clone was seen more than once but under ten times. Its antigen is still unknown. No much larger clone is present one base from it, and per-base qualities are unavailable. The CDR3 regions of human TCRbeta chains were subjected to immunosequencing. As for the original processing: Repertoire TCRs were matched against a reference library of SARS-CoV-2-specific TCRs generated with the MIRA antigen-specificity platform. Breadth was defined as the fraction of unique TCRs that were SARS-CoV-2-associated, and depth was defined as the fraction of total T cells that were SARS-CoV-2-associated. Using the MIRA data, every spike-specific TCR was mapped to the spike region that the TCR reacted to and assigned to either a CD4 or a CD8 class. Log10-transformed breadth and depth values were compared by one-way ANOVA with Sidak's multiple comparisons tests. The clones in this table, taken by TCRdb from immuneACCESS, are in-frame only. Not every clone is retained; where verified, under half of the shortfall comes from an unresolved V gene, and the cause of the rest is unknown. The D gene and trimming were derived from the DNA, and the V and J assignments and clone size from that table. The sample table holds 160,000 or so clones, of which approximately 90% were seen once. The ten most abundant clones make up around 4.4% of the sample.

These data belong to a study of T cell responses to AZD1222 COVID-19 vaccine (dated by TCRdb to the early 2020s). For the study in its entirety: AZD1222 recipients given second doses at about 4 weeks or at about 12 weeks were pooled, since spike-specific TCR depth and breadth were not found to differ between the two schedules. A total of about 230 trial participants underwent TCR sequencing, of whom roughly 210 received two doses of AZD1222 and 26 received two doses of the MenACWY control vaccine. Trial participants were enrolled by age into subgroups of 18-55, 56-69 and 70-plus years, and around 150, 28 and 57 TCR-sequenced participants, respectively, were included in these subgroups.

Per the publication, the time point label means: baseline before first vaccination. Vaccinee samples came from UK trials COV001 and COV002, including a single-blind randomized controlled phase 2/3 trial of AZD1222 (ChAdOx1 nCoV-19) in healthy adults. For TCRbeta chain sequencing, PBMC samples were collected from trial participants at day 0 and at day 28 after the second dose. The paper's findings and limits, for the study overall: Nearly half of unique spike-specific TCRs reportedly recognized epitopes outside regions mutated in the B.1.351 and B.1.1.7 variants. Spike-specific TCR breadth and depth rose significantly after two AZD1222 doses compared with day 0 and with MenACWY recipients. In the small 56-69-year group, the increase in depth fell short of significance, most likely because of low power. The vaccine-associated CD4 TCRs covered the entire spike protein, and the dominant responses fell in regions 160-218 and 743-854. Most participants were white British and females outnumbered males, and the authors suggested that clonal diversity may have been underestimated. Conclusions about previously exposed vaccinees were limited because only a handful of AZD1222 recipients were SARS-CoV-2 seropositive at baseline. No day 14 peak-response samples were available, so repertoires were characterized only after the peak T cell response.

The source of this sequence is an adult in good health. Sample: peripheral blood, taken on day 0 of AZD1222 vaccination.

For the CDR3, the sequence is CSASDASSYNEQFF. The DNA sequence follows: TGCAGTGCTAGTGATGCCTCCTCCTACAATGAGCAGTTCTTC. The V and J segments used are TRBV20-1 and TRBJ2-1; there is no confident call for the D gene. V drops 3 bases and J drops 0 bases, leaving 9 bases in between. The germline V gene (reference sequence) yields DFQATT for CDR1 and SNEGSKA for CDR2. The CDR3 runs 14 amino acids, cysteine and phenylalanine included. Only the CDR3 region is kept as DNA, spanning 42 bases read in frame from base 1.